This T cell receptor beta chain was recovered during a study of blood T cell repertoires in COVID-19. Germline CDR1 and CDR2: LNHDA and SQIVND (reference sequence). The length of the CDR3 is 14 residues. V dropped 4 bases and J dropped 0 bases, with 8 bases sitting between them. Source study methods: Amplification of reference gene primers provided the estimated nucleated cell counts. Measured with immunoSEQ multiplex PCR; TCRdb has only the in-frame clones, and not every one. V and J calls and clone size come straight from that table; D and trimming were deduced from the DNA. The sample shows about 110,000 clones, 65% to 80% of them seen only once.

The chain combines TRBV19 with TRBJ2-3; no clear D. This receptor was obtained from a woman aged 40 to 50 with acute or convalescent COVID-19. The sequencing sample was made of peripheral blood. The CDR3 DNA sequence: TGTGCCAGTAGTAGGGCGCGTAGCACAGATACGCAGTATTTT. It yields the protein CASSRARSTDTQYF.